Listed below are T cell receptor beta chains from one sample, sequenced in a study of cytomegalovirus exposure and HLA in healthy donors. Repertoires were generated with immunoSEQ multiplex PCR, while TCRdb's copy carries only in-frame clones and drops some. Counted here are roughly 110,000 clones, around 69% occurring once; the ten biggest clones make up about 2.3%. The material sequenced was PBMCs. The receptors originated from a young man in good health and CMV-seronegative. The CDR3 runs from the conserved cysteine through the conserved F or W. Clone size is stated in some rows and not others, as once, few, many or a class when expanded.

size,J,V,CDR3
.,TRBJ1-2,TRBV7-9,CASSLAGGYGYTF
.,TRBJ2-7,TRBV14,CASSSGTGAYEQYF
.,TRBJ2-3,TRBV7-6,CASSLGVRGGITDTQYF
.,TRBJ1-3,TRBV9,CASSVGSGNTIYF
.,TRBJ1-1,TRBV7-9,CASSRQGSTPAFF
.,TRBJ2-7,TRBV7-2,CASSLDRPDFGYEQYF
.,TRBJ2-3,TRBV9,CASSVVGLAGGKDTQYF
once,TRBJ1-3,TRBV5-1,CASSGQGSGNTIYF
.,TRBJ1-6,TRBV6-6,CASSYSGTTPLHF
.,TRBJ2-7,TRBV7-9,CASSGQGVVHEQYF
.,TRBJ1-5,TRBV19,CASSTSGQISNQPQHF
once,TRBJ2-1,TRBV28,CASTKGARSYNEQFF
.,TRBJ2-5,TRBV5-6,CASSPIGVETQYF
once,TRBJ1-1,TRBV16,CASSPRRGTEAFF
.,TRBJ1-1,TRBV29-1,CSVVGLAVTTEAFF
.,TRBJ2-7,TRBV7-9,CSSSLADGGIYEQYF
few,TRBJ1-5,TRBV5-6,CASSLYGGRSNQPQHF
few,TRBJ1-4,TRBV5-5,CASSLSRGEKLFF
.,TRBJ1-3,TRBV7-3,CASSSTGRSGNTIYF
.,TRBJ1-2,TRBV5-1,CASSTSRQGYDGYTF
.,TRBJ2-3,TRBV6-5,CASSYSGPDSPDTQYF
.,TRBJ2-3,TRBV6-4,CASSDSGGGTDTQYF
.,TRBJ1-4,TRBV4-2,CASSQAGVTNEKLFF
.,TRBJ2-7,TRBV7-9,CASSFPGQGHEQYF
.,TRBJ1-4,TRBV13,CASSLGQGRESNEKLFF
.,TRBJ2-7,TRBV11-1,CASSQTGTPPYEQYF
.,TRBJ2-7,TRBV28,CATRPTGVGTYEQYF
.,TRBJ1-2,TRBV5-4,CAGNYRGKNYGYTF
.,TRBJ2-5,TRBV19,CASTTLAGGQETQYF
few,TRBJ1-2,TRBV27,CASRDTGDYGYTF
.,TRBJ2-2,TRBV5-4,CASSATGETGELFF
.,TRBJ1-1,TRBV28,CASSLSRVNTEAFF
once,TRBJ2-3,TRBV9,CASSVQGKRSTDTQYF
.,TRBJ1-5,TRBV27,CASSARTPYSNQPQHF
.,TRBJ2-7,TRBV25-1,CASSKTGHYEQYF
.,TRBJ1-1,TRBV4-1,CASSQVDRGNEAFF
.,TRBJ2-7,TRBV19,CASSISAGLARNYEQYF
few,TRBJ1-2,TRBV6-5,CASSYGDRGYGYTF
.,TRBJ1-1,TRBV6-5,CASSYSTDGGEAFF
.,TRBJ2-5,TRBV29-1,CSVEGTGRLEQYF
.,TRBJ1-5,TRBV4-1,CASSQLDRLNQPQHF
few,TRBJ1-2,TRBV5-1,CASSFTGPNYGYTF
.,TRBJ2-1,TRBV9,CASSPGAPFDNEQFF
.,TRBJ1-1,TRBV4-3,CASSQVRGMNTEAFF
.,TRBJ2-1,TRBV19,CASSTPGLAGGDEQFF
.,TRBJ2-7,TRBV2,CASSKGVGGRGDEQYF
.,TRBJ2-3,TRBV4-1,CASSQERLAGQIDTQYF
few,TRBJ2-1,TRBV19,CASRGGRAEQFF
.,TRBJ1-2,TRBV6-1,CASTPPDRGGYTF
.,TRBJ1-5,TRBV9,CASSVGAGGLQPQHF
once,TRBJ2-1,TRBV25-1,CASSDPGLAGYNEQFF
few,TRBJ2-5,TRBV19,CASKKWGRETQYF
.,TRBJ2-1,TRBV4-3,CASSQLAGGNNNEQFF
.,TRBJ2-1,TRBV27,CASMNGGAVNEQFF
.,TRBJ1-3,TRBV20-1,CSAGQGNTIYF
.,TRBJ2-7,TRBV2,CASSEVAGPSYEQYF
.,TRBJ2-2,TRBV18,CASSNKGGNTGELFF
.,TRBJ1-5,TRBV5-1,CASSLEAGGGQPQHF
.,TRBJ2-3,TRBV4-2,CASSQPRDFYTQYF